This record looks at one TCR beta chain sequence and its context. This sample is part of a study of blood T cell repertoires in COVID-19. Cohorts were based on clinical histories the participants reported. Looked up from germline, CDR1 is LGHNT and CDR2 is FRNRAP. This CDR3 is built from 15 residues. Trimming pared 5 bases from V and 3 bases from J, leaving 16 bases between. Repertoires were generated with immunoSEQ multiplex PCR, while TCRdb's copy carries only in-frame clones and drops some. The sample includes about 350,000 clones, about nine tenths of them seen just once. The genes are TRBV12-5 and TRBJ1-1; D is possibly TRBD1 (6 bases). The sequence was obtained from a woman between 25 and 40 years old who had been exposed to COVID-19. The material sequenced was PBMCs or T cells enriched from blood (not recorded which). In nucleotides, the CDR3 is TGTGCTAGTGGTGCCCAGGGGCGAGGGGACACTGAAGCTTTCTTT. Its translation is CASGAQGRGDTEAFF.